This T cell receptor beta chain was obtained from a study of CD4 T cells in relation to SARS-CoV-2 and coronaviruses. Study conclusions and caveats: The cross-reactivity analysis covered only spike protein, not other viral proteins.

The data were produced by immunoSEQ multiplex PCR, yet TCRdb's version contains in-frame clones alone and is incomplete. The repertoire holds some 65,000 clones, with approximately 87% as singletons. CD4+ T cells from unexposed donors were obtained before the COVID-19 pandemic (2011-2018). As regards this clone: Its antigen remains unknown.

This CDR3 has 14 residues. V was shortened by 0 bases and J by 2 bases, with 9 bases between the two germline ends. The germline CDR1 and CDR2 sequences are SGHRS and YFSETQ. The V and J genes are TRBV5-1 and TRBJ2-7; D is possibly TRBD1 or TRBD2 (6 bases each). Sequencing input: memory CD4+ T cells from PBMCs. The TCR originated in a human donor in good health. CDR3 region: CASSLEGGTYEQYF. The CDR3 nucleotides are TGCGCCAGCAGCTTGGAGGGGGGAACCTACGAGCAGTACTTC.